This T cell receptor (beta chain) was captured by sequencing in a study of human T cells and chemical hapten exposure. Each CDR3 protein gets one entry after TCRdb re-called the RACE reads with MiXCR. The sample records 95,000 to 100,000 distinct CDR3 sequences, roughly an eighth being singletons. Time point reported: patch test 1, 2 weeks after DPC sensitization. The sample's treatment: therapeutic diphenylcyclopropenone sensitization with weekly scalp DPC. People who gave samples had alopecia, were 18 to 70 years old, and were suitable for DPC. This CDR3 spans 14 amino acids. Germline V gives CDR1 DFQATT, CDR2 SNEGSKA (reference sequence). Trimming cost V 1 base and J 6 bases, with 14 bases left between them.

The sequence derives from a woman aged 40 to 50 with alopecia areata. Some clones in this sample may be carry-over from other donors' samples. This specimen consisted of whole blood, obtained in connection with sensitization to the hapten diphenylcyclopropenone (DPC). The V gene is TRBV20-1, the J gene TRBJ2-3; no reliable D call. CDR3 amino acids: CSARVPSWKDTQYF. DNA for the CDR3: TGCAGTGCTAGAGTGCCCTCCTGGAAGGATACGCAGTATTTT.